These 6 T cell receptor beta chains were all obtained from the same sample, sequenced in a study of blood T cell repertoires in COVID-19. Using immunoSEQ multiplex PCR, the repertoire was profiled, and TCRdb retains in-frame clones only, with some absent. The sample holds about 180,000 clones, 75% to 90% seen once. The sequenced sample was peripheral blood. The source is a man in his 60s with acute or convalescent COVID-19.

The chain links TRBV9 to TRBJ2-2; D is possibly TRBD1 (7 bases). The CDR3 covers 16 residues. The V end lost 3 bases, the J end lost 4 bases, and 16 bases lay between the germline ends. Germline loops: CDR1 SGDLS, CDR2 YYNGEE. The CDR3: CASSGSGQGGTGELFF. The CDR3 coding sequence is TGTGCCAGCAGCGGTAGTGGGCAGGGGGGCACCGGGGAGCTGTTTTTT. Drawing the rest from reference TRBV9 and TRBJ2-2, the complete variable domain is DSGVTQTPKHLITATGQRVTLRCSPRSGDLSVYWYQQSLDQGLQFLIQYYNGEERAKGNILERFSAQQFPDLHSELNLSSLELGDSALYFCASSGSGQGGTGELFFGEGSRLTVL.

The rearrangement links TRBV5-6 to TRBJ1-1; TRBD1 agrees at 8 bases. Per germline, CDR1 SGHDT and CDR2 YYEEEE. This CDR3 region has 15 residues. Losses at the gene ends were 4 bases for V and 6 bases for J; bases not matched to a gene: 11. This chain's CDR3 is CASSLGGRGLAEAFF. The CDR3 bases are TGTGCCAGCAGCCTGGGGGGCAGGGGGCTGGCTGAAGCTTTCTTT. Variable domain in full (rest from reference TRBV5-6 and TRBJ1-1): DAGVTQSPTHLIKTRGQQVTLRCSPKSGHDTVSWYQQALGQGPQFIFQYYEEEERQRGNFPDRFSGHQFPNYSSELNVNALLLGDSALYLCASSLGGRGLAEAFFGQGTRLTVV.

The V call is TRBV28, the J call TRBJ1-1; TRBD1 matches at 9 bases. Germline lookup yields CDR1 MDHEN and CDR2 SYDVKM. Trimming at V came to 6 bases and at J to 1 base, leaving 6 bases not matched to a gene. The CDR3 is 15 residues long. The CDR3 protein is CASSLTGGRNTEAFF. CDR3 DNA: TGTGCCAGCAGCCTCACAGGGGGCAGGAACACTGAAGCTTTCTTT.

This chain connects TRBV19 to TRBJ2-7; TRBD1 might be the D (6 bases). The V end was cut by 4 bases, the J end by 6 bases, with 10 bases between. Germline lookup yields CDR1 LNHDA and CDR2 SQIVND (reference sequence). The CDR3 is 12 amino acids. The CDR3 DNA follows: TGTGCCAGTAGTACCACAGGGAGCGAGCAGTACTTC. This gives the protein CASSTTGSEQYF.

The V gene is TRBV5-1, the J gene TRBJ1-1; 11 bases fit TRBD1. V trimming: 0 bases; J trimming: 6 bases; junction bases outside the gene matches: 7. Germline V lookup: CDR1 SGHRS, CDR2 YFSETQ. The CDR3 runs to 16 residues. Written as DNA, the CDR3 is TGCGCCAGCAGCTTGGCACCGGGACAGGGGGAGCCTGAAGCTTTCTTT. This encodes CASSLAPGQGEPEAFF. Full variable domain (outside the CDR3, taken from reference TRBV5-1 and TRBJ1-1): KAGVTQTPRYLIKTRGQQVTLSCSPISGHRSVSWYQQTPGQGLQFLFEYFSETQRNKGNFPGRFSGRQFSNSRSEMNVSTLELGDSALYLCASSLAPGQGEPEAFFGQGTRLTVV.

The gene calls are TRBV28 and TRBJ1-3; possibly TRBD1 for D (5 bases). The V and J ends lost 3 bases and 2 bases respectively, with 11 bases between them. Germline lookup yields CDR1 MDHEN and CDR2 SYDVKM. CDR3 length equals 15 residues. The CDR3: CASSFQGSAGNTIYF. DNA of the CDR3: TGTGCCAGCAGTTTCCAGGGATCTGCTGGAAACACCATATATTTT.